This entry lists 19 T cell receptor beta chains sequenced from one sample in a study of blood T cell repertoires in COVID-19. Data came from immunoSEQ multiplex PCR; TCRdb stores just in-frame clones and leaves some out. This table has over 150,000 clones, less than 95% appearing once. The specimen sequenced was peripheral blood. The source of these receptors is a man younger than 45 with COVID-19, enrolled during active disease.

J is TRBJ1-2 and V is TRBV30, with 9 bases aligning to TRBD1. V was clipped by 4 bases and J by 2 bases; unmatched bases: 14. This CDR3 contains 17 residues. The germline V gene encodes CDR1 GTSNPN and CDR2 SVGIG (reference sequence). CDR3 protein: CAWTTWTGEGSNYGYTF. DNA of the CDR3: TGTGCCTGGACCACTTGGACAGGGGAAGGTTCGAACTATGGCTACACCTTC. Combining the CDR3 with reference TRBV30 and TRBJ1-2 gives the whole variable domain SQTIHQWPATLVQPVGSPLSLECTVEGTSNPNLYWYRQAAGRGLQLLFYSVGIGQISSEVPQNLSASRPQDRQFILSSKKLLLSDSGFYLCAWTTWTGEGSNYGYTFGSGTRLTVV.

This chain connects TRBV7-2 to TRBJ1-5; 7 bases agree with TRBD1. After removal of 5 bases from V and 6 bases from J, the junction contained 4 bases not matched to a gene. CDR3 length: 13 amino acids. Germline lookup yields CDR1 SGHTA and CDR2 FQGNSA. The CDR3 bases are TGTGCCAGCAGCCCACAGGGGACTCAGCCCCAGCATTTT. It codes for CASSPQGTQPQHF.

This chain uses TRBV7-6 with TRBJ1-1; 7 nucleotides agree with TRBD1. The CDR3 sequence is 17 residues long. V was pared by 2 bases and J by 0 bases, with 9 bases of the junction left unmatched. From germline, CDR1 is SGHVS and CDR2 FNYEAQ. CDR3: CASSLIAGGELNTEAFF. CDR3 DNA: TGTGCCAGCAGCTTAATCGCAGGGGGTGAGTTGAACACTGAAGCTTTCTTT.

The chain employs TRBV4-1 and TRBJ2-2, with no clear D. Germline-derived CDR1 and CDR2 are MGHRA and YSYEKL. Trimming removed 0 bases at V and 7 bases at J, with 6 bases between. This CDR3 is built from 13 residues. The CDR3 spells CASSQDNVGELFF. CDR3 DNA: TGCGCCAGCAGCCAAGATAATGTCGGGGAGCTGTTTTTT.

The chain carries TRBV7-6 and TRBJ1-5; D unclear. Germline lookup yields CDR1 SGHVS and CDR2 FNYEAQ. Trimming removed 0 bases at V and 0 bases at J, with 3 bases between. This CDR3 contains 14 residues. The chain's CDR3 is CASSLAASNQPQHF. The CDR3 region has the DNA TGTGCCAGCAGCTTAGCAGCTAGCAATCAGCCCCAGCATTTT.

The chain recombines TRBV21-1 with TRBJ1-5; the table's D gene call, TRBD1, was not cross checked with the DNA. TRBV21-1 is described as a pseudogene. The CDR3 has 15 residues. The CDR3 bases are TGTGCCAGCAGCAAAGCGGGCACTAGCAATCAGCCCCAGCATTTT. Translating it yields CASSKAGTSNQPQHF.

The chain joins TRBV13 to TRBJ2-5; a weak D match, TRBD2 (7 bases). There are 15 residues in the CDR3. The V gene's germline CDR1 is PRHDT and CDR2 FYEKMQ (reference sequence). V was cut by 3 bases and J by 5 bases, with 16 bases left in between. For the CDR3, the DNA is TGTGCCAGCAGCTTGTTGGCGGGGGCCGGGGAGACCCAGTACTTC. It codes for CASSLLAGAGETQYF.

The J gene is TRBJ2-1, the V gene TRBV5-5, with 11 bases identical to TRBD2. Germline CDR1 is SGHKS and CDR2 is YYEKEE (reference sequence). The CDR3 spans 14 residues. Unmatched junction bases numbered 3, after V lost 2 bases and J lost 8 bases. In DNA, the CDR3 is TGTGCCAGCAGCTTTAGCGGGGGGGCCGATGAGCAGTTCTTC. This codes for CASSFSGGADEQFF.

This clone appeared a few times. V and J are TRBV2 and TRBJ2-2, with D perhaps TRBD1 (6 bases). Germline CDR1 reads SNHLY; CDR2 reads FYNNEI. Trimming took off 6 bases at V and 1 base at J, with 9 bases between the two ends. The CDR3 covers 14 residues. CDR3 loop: CASSVDRNTGELFF. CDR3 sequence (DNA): TGTGCCAGCAGCGTGGACAGGAACACCGGGGAGCTGTTTTTT.

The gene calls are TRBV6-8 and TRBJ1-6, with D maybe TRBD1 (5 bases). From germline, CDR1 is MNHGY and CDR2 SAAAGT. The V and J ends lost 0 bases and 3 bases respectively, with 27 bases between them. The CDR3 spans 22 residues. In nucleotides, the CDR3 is TGTGCCAGCAGTTACTCGAAGGCGTTCGGAAGGGGTAGCCAGGTCTATAATTCACCCCTCCACTTT. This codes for CASSYSKAFGRGSQVYNSPLHF.

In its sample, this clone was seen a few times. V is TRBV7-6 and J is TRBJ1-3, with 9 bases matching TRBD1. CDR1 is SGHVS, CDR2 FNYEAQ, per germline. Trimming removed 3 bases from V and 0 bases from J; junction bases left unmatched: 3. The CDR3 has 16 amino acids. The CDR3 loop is CASSLDRGGSGNTIYF. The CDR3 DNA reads TGTGCCAGCAGCTTGGACAGGGGCGGCTCTGGAAACACCATATATTTT.

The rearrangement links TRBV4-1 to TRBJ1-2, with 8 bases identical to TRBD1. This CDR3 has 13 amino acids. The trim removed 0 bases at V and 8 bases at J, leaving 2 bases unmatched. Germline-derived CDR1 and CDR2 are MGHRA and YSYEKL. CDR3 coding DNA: TGCGCCAGCAGCCAAGACAGGGGGCACGGCTACACCTTC. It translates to CASSQDRGHGYTF.

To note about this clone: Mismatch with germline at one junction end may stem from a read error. The CDR3 reads CASSLPGTEQHF. The CDR3 coding sequence is TGTGCCAGCAGCCTACCCGGGACAGAGCAGCACTTC. The gene calls are TRBV6-5 and TRBJ2-7; 7 nucleotides align to TRBD1. Germline-derived CDR1 and CDR2 are MNHEY and SVGAGI. This CDR3 is built from 12 residues.

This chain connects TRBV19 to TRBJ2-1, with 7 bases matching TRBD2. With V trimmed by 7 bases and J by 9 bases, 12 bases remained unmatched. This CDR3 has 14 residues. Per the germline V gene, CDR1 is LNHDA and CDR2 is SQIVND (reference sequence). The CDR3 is CASTVPGLRGEQFF. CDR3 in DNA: TGTGCCAGTACCGTCCCGGGACTAAGGGGTGAGCAGTTCTTC. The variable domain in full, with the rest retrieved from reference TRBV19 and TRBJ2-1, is DGGITQSPKYLFRKEGQNVTLSCEQNLNHDAMYWYRQDPGQGLRLIYYSQIVNDFQKGDIAEGYSVSREKKESFPLTVTSAQKNPTAFYLCASTVPGLRGEQFFGPGTRLTVL.

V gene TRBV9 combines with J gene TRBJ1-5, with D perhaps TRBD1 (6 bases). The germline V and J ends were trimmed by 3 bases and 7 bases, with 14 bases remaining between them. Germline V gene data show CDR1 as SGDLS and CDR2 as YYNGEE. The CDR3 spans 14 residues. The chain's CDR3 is CASSAYREGQPQHF. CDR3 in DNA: TGTGCCAGCAGCGCCTACAGGGAGGGGCAGCCCCAGCATTTT.

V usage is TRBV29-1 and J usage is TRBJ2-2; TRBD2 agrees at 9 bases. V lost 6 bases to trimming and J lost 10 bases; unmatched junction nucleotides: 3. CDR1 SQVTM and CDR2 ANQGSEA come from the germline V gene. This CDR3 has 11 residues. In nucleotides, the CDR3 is TGCAGCGTGCGGGGGGGCGAGGAGCTGTTTTTT. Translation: CSVRGGEELFF.

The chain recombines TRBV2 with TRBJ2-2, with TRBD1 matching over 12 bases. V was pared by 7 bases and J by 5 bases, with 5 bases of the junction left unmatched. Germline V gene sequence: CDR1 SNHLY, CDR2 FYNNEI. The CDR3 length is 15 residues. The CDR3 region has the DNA TGTGCCAGCATCCCGGGACAGGGGGCAACCGGGGAGCTGTTTTTT. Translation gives CASIPGQGATGELFF.

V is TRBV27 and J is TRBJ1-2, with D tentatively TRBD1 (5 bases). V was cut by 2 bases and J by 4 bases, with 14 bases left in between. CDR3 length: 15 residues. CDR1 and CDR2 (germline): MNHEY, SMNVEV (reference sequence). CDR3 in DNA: TGTGCCAGCAGTTTAACGGGGGGACCGTTCTATGGCTACACCTTC. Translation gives CASSLTGGPFYGYTF.

For the CDR3, the DNA is TGTGCCAGCAGTGAAAATCACGGGTACGAGCAGTACTTC. Its protein product is CASSENHGYEQYF. This chain uses TRBV6-1 with TRBJ2-7; D is unclear. CDR3 size: 13 residues. V was clipped by 2 bases and J by 4 bases, with 9 bases between them. Germline CDR1 MNHNS, CDR2 SASEGT.